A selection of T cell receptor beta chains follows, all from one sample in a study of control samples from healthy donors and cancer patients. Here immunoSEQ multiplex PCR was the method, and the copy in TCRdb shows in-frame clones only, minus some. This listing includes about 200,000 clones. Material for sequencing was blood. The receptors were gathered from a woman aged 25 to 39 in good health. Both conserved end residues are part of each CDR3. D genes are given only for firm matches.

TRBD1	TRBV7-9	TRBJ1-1	TGTGCCAGCATGAGAGTCGGCAGGGGGCTTAGGGGCACTGAAGCTTTCTTT	CASMRVGRGLRGTEAFF
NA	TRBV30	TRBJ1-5	TGTGCCTGGAGTGTTGGGAGCAATCAGCCCCAGCATTTT	CAWSVGSNQPQHF
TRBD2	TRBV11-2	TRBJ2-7	TGTGCCAGCAGCCCTTGGGGGGGGAGTGCCTACGAGCAGTACTTC	CASSPWGGSAYEQYF
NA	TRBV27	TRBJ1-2	TGTGCCAGCAGTTTGAAGGGAAGTAACTATGGCTACACCTTC	CASSLKGSNYGYTF
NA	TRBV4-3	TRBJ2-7	TGCGCCAGCAGCCAAGAATATAAGGTTTACGAGCAGTACTTC	CASSQEYKVYEQYF
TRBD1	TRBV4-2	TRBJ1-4	TGTGCCAGCAGCAGATCCACAGGACAGGGGGGAGAAAAACTGTTTTTT	CASSRSTGQGGEKLFF
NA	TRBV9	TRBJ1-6	TGTGCCAGCAGTCCGGGGGGCGTATCACCCCTCCACTTT	CASSPGGVSPLHF
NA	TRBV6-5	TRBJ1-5	TGTGCCAGCAGTACCTACTCAAACAGCAATCAGCCCCAGCATTTT	CASSTYSNSNQPQHF
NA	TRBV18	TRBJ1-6	TGTGCCAGCTCACCAAGGGGGGCTGATAATTCACCCCTCCACTTT	CASSPRGADNSPLHF
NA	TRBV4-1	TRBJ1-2	TGCGCCAGCAGCCAAGGCTTGCGGGGGCAGGGCTACACCTTC	CASSQGLRGQGYTF
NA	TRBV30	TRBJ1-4	TGTGCCTGGAGTTCAGGGGTATGGGAAAAACTGTTTTTT	CAWSSGVWEKLFF
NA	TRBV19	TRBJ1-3	TGTGCCAGTAGTATTGGCAGTCTACTTTTCTCTGGAAACACCATATATTTT	CASSIGSLLFSGNTIYF
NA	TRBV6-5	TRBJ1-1	TGTGCCAGCAGGGGGGGTTGGACTGAAGCTTTCTTT	CASRGGWTEAFF
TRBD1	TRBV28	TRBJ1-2	TGTGCCAGCAGTTGGGACAGCTCTAACTATGGCTACACCTTC	CASSWDSSNYGYTF
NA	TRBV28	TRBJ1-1	TGTGCCAGCAGGGCGTTCAGCAGTGGTTCGGCTTTCTTT	CASRAFSSGSAFF
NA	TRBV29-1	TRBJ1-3	TGCAGCGTTGGGGGGGGAGCGGAAAACACCATATATTTT	CSVGGGAENTIYF
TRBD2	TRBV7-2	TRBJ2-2	TGTGCCAGCAGCAGCCCGGGGGGGGGCACCGGGGAGCTGTTTTTT	CASSSPGGGTGELFF
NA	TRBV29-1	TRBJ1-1	TGCAGCGTTTCCACAACCGGGACAATAGCTTTCTTT	CSVSTTGTIAFF
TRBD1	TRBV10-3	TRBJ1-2	TGTGCCATCAGCTCGGACAGGGGGGACTATGGCTACACCTTC	CAISSDRGDYGYTF
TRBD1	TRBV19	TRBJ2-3	TGTGCCAGTAGGGACAGGGGCCCTAGCACAGATACGCAGTATTTT	CASRDRGPSTDTQYF
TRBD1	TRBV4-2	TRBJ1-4	TGTGCCAGCAGCCAACACCCCCCGGACAGGGTTGAAAAACTGTTTTTT	CASSQHPPDRVEKLFF
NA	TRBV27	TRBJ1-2	TGTGCCAGCAGTCCACGGATGCCCCCTGGCTACACCTTC	CASSPRMPPGYTF
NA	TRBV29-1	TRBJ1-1	TGCAGCGTTTACAGGGTCGGAGGTACTGAAGCTTTCTTT	CSVYRVGGTEAFF
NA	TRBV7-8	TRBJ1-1	TGTGCCAGCAGCCCCCGAACAGGGAGCGCTGAAGCTTTCTTT	CASSPRTGSAEAFF
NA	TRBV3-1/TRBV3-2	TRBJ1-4	TGTGCCAGCAGCCAAGTTGCAACTAATGAAAAACTGTTTTTT	CASSQVATNEKLFF
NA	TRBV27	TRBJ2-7	TGTGCCAGCAGTTTACTAGACTCCTACGAGCAGTACTTC	CASSLLDSYEQYF
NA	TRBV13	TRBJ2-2	TGTGCCAGCACTTTCTTGCTCGGGGCCGGGGAGCTGTTTTTT	CASTFLLGAGELFF
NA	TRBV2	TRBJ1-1	TGTGCCAGCAAAAACACTGAAGCTTTCTTT	CASKNTEAFF
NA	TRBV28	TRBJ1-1	TGTGCCAGCAGTTTTTTTGGACGGACTGAAGCTTTCTTT	CASSFFGRTEAFF
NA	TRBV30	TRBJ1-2	TGTGCCTGGAGTCGGGGGCAGGGTGCCTATGGCTACACCTTC	CAWSRGQGAYGYTF
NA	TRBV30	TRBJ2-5	TGTGCCTGGAGTTCAGGGCGAGAGACCCAGTACTTC	CAWSSGRETQYF
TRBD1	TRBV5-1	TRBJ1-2	TGCGCCAGCAGCTGGGGACAGACAGGGACTGGGTATGGCTACACCTTC	CASSWGQTGTGYGYTF
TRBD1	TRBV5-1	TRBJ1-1	TGCGCCAGCAGCTTCCAGGGGGACACTGAAGCTTTCTTT	CASSFQGDTEAFF